Reported below is one T cell receptor beta chain. This entry belongs to a study of blood T cell repertoires in COVID-19. Whole-study context: Whether acute or convalescent, the COVID-19 samples came from the United States, Italy and Spain. Sample material is recorded as cDNA or gDNA derived from T cells, B-cell-depleted T cells, or PBMCs.

This CDR3 is built from 15 residues. Germline V CDR1 and CDR2: SGHRS, YFSETQ. Germline trimming cut 4 bases from V and 5 bases from J; bases unmatched to any gene: 4. Authors' data handling: Amplification of reference gene primers was used by the study to estimate nucleated cell counts. Data came from immunoSEQ multiplex PCR; TCRdb stores just in-frame clones and leaves some out. For V, J and clone size, that table is used; D and trimming come from the DNA. Altogether under 150,000 clones are present, 70% to 90% being singletons, with the ten largest covering approximately 20%. The rearrangement uses TRBV5-1 and TRBJ2-2; 11 nucleotides align to TRBD1. Source material: peripheral blood. The source is a woman aged 45-60 years who had recovered from COVID-19. The CDR3 region is CASSKGQGATGELFF. The CDR3 nucleotides are TGCGCCAGCAGCAAAGGACAGGGGGCAACCGGGGAGCTGTTTTTT.